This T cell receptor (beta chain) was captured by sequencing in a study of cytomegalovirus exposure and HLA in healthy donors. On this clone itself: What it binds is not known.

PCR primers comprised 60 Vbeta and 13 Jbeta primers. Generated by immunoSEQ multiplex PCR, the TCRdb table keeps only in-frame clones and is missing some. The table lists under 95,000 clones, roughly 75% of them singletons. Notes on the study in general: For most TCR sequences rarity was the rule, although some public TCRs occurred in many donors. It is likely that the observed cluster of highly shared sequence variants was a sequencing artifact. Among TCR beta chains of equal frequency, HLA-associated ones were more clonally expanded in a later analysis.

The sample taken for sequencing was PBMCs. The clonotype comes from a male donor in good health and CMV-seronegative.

The CDR3 DNA follows: TGTGCCAGCAGCTTGAGAGGGGACAGGGGAACAGATACGCAGTATTTT. Its protein product is CASSLRGDRGTDTQYF. The rearrangement uses TRBV7-2 and TRBJ2-3; TRBD1 aligns across 10 bases. CDR1 and CDR2 from the germline V gene are SGHTA and FQGNSA. V lost 3 bases, J lost 3 bases, and 6 bases stayed unmatched. The CDR3 is made up of 16 amino acids.